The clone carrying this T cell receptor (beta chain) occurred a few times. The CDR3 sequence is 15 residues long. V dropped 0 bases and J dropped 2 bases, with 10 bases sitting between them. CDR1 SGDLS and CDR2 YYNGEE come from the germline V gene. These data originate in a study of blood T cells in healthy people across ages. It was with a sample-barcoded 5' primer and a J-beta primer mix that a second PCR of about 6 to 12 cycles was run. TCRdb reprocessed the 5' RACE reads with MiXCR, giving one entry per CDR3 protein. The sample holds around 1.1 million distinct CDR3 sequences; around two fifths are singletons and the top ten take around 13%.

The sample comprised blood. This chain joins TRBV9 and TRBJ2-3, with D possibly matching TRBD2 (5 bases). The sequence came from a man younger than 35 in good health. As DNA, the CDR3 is TGTGCCAGCAGCGTAGCGGGATTACCCACAGATACGCAGTATTTT. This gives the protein CASSVAGLPTDTQYF.